The source of this T cell receptor beta chain is a study of beta chain features in type 1 diabetes. As for the study in general: Patient and healthy donor groups were alike in age, gender and cell yields. Study conclusions and caveats: Shortening that was moderate but significant affected the TCRB CDR3s of Type 1 diabetes patients in all four CD4+ subsets.

To note about this clone: Antigen specificity is unknown.

Germline CDR1 SNHLY, CDR2 FYNNEI. This CDR3 contains 13 residues. The V gene end was trimmed by 5 bases and the J gene end by 4 bases; junction bases not matched to a gene: 1. Expressed TCRB transcripts were sequenced because the isolated RNA had all been reverse transcribed beforehand. Profiling relied on immunoSEQ multiplex PCR, and the TCRdb table lists in-frame clones only, not all of them. The sample has fewer than 200,000 clones; about a tenth are singletons. Donors underwent one heparinised blood draw, around 100 mL on average. The sample consisted of central memory CD4+ T cells from blood. The source of this sequence is a man aged 30 to 39 with type 1 diabetes. The chain couples TRBV2 to TRBJ2-2; 7 bases are a match to TRBD2. The CDR3 spells CASSRLATGELFF. The CDR3 region has the DNA TGTGCCAGCAGTCGACTAGCCACCGGGGAGCTGTTTTTT.